The 23 T cell receptor beta chains listed next were all sequenced from one sample in a study of shared clonotypes between healthy human individuals. Measured with immunoSEQ multiplex PCR; TCRdb has only the in-frame clones, and not every one. The table has approximately 720,000 clones, about three quarters seen once. The sample was memory CD4+ T cells sorted from blood. Noted subset: CD45RA-negative fraction. All receptors derive from a woman aged 30 to 39 in good health.

This chain connects TRBV5-1 to TRBJ2-1; D is unclear. Germline CDR1 is SGHRS and CDR2 is YFSETQ. Trimming left V 3 bases short and J 9 bases short, with 13 bases between. The CDR3 runs 13 residues. The CDR3 nucleotides are TGCGCCAGCAGCTCCCTTCGAGAGTCTGAGCAGTTCTTC. This gives the protein CASSSLRESEQFF.

The chain recombines TRBV7-9 with TRBJ2-5; TRBD1 or TRBD2 may be the D gene (5 bases each). Germline V CDR1 and CDR2: SEHNR, FQNEAQ (reference sequence). CDR3 length equals 14 residues. Trimming took 3 bases from V and 2 from J, leaving 10 bases between them. CDR3 in DNA: TGTGCCAGCAGCTTCCCGGGACGACAAGAGACCCAGTACTTC. Translation: CASSFPGRQETQYF. Together with reference TRBV7-9 and TRBJ2-5, the CDR3 gives the full variable domain: DTGVSQNPRHKITKRGQNVTFRCDPISEHNRLYWYRQTLGQGPEFLTYFQNEAQLEKSRLLSDRFSAERPKGSFSTLEIQRTEQGDSAMYLCASSFPGRQETQYFGPGTRLLVL.

The chain is built from TRBV18 and TRBJ2-5; D is unclear. This CDR3 has 15 amino acids. Trimming left V 2 bases short and J 1 base short, with 11 bases between. Germline V gene sequence: CDR1 KGHSH, CDR2 LQKENI. The chain's CDR3 is CASSPAPASQETQYF. CDR3 DNA: TGTGCCAGCTCACCAGCCCCCGCCAGCCAAGAGACCCAGTACTTC.

CDR3 DNA: TGTGCCAGCTCGGACAGGGACGGCGAGCAGTACTTC. It encodes CASSDRDGEQYF. J is TRBJ2-7 and V is TRBV18; 8 positions agree with TRBD1. The CDR3 extends over 12 amino acids. V lost 6 bases and J lost 6; bases outside the gene matches: 4. The V gene's germline CDR1 is KGHSH and CDR2 LQKENI.

This chain links TRBV21-1 with TRBJ2-1. TRBV21-1 is a pseudogene. There are 17 residues in the CDR3. Written as DNA, the CDR3 is TGTGCCAGCAGCAAGATGATGGGGGACCTATTATACAATGAGCAGTTCTTC. Protein sequence: CASSKMMGDLLYNEQFF.

The rearrangement uses TRBV7-8 and TRBJ1-3, with 7 positions matching TRBD1. The CDR3 extends over 16 amino acids. Germline CDR1 and CDR2: SGHVS and FQNEAQ. J was trimmed by 5 bases and V by 5 bases; bases with no gene match: 12. The CDR3 spells CASSKKDRELRNTIYF. The CDR3, as DNA: TGTGCCAGCAGCAAGAAAGACAGGGAACTAAGAAACACCATATATTTT.

As regards this clone: At one of its ends the junction is not consistent with the germline gene, which may arise from a read error. The genes are TRBV10-2 and TRBJ2-3; 8 bases are shared with TRBD2. CDR1 and CDR2 (germline): WSHSY, SAAADI. This CDR3 contains 15 residues. The CDR3 spells CASGDSGVGTDTQYF. In DNA, the CDR3 is TGCGCCAGCGGTGATAGCGGGGTGGGCACAGATACGCAGTATTTT.

The chain employs TRBV28 and TRBJ2-2, with 13 bases lining up with TRBD2. With 5 bases clipped from V and 2 bases from J, the junction kept 11 bases outside the gene matches. This CDR3 comprises 19 residues. Germline loops: CDR1 MDHEN, CDR2 SYDVKM. The CDR3 loop is CASSQILAGGPINTGELFF. CDR3 bases: TGTGCCAGCAGTCAAATACTAGCGGGAGGGCCTATCAACACCGGGGAGCTGTTTTTT.

This clone was observed a few times. This rearrangement joins TRBV7-9 to TRBJ2-6; D is unclear. V was clipped by 8 bases and J by 0 bases, with 5 bases between them. The CDR3 length is 13 residues. Germline V CDR1 and CDR2: SEHNR, FQNEAQ (reference sequence). The chain's CDR3 is CASAFSGANVLTF. CDR3 nucleotide sequence: TGTGCCAGCGCTTTCTCTGGGGCCAACGTCCTGACTTTC.

With respect to this clone: The sample carries other DNA sequences with the same CDR3. The V gene is TRBV5-4, the J gene TRBJ2-5; 9 nucleotides line up with TRBD2. Germline trimming cut 1 base from V and 4 bases from J; bases unmatched to any gene: 5. CDR1 SGHNT and CDR2 YYREEE come from the germline V gene (reference sequence). This CDR3 comprises 15 residues. The DNA for the CDR3 is TGTGCCAGCAGCTTGAGGGCGGGAGGGCCAGAGACCCAGTACTTC. This encodes CASSLRAGGPETQYF.

This clone has a handful of counts. The rearrangement links TRBV11-2 to TRBJ2-3, with D perhaps matching TRBD1 or TRBD2 (5 bases each). V was clipped by 5 bases and J by 4 bases, with 16 bases between them. The CDR3 loop spans 15 amino acids. CDR1 SGHAT and CDR2 FQNNGV come from the germline V gene. In DNA, the CDR3 is TGTGCCAGCAGCCCCCCGAGGGGTCATTCAGATACGCAGTATTTT. Protein: CASSPPRGHSDTQYF.

The chain has TRBV6-5 and TRBJ2-7, with 7 bases identical to TRBD2. J lost 1 base, V lost 5 bases, and 5 bases had no gene match. The CDR3 has 14 residues. Germline V gives CDR1 MNHEY, CDR2 SVGAGI. The CDR3 protein is CASSKPGGSYEQYF. CDR3 DNA sequence: TGTGCCAGCAGTAAGCCGGGGGGATCCTACGAGCAGTACTTC.

This clone was counted once. The chain combines TRBV30 with TRBJ2-7; D is possibly TRBD1 (6 bases). Germline lookup yields CDR1 GTSNPN and CDR2 SVGIG (reference sequence). The CDR3 length is 15 residues. V dropped 4 bases and J dropped 7 bases, with 23 bases sitting between them. The CDR3 spells CAWNTGIPTQREQYF. CDR3 sequence (DNA): TGTGCCTGGAACACAGGGATTCCTACGCAACGAGAGCAGTACTTC.

This rearrangement joins TRBV25-1 to TRBJ2-1; tentatively, D is TRBD2 (6 bases). CDR1 and CDR2 (germline): MGHDK, SYGVNS. The V and J ends lost 3 bases and 0 bases respectively, with 12 bases between them. The CDR3 is made up of 16 amino acids. The CDR3 DNA sequence: TGTGCCAGCAGTGATGGTCGGACTAACTCCTACAATGAGCAGTTCTTC. Translating it yields CASSDGRTNSYNEQFF. Supplemented by reference TRBV25-1 and TRBJ2-1, the full variable domain reads EADIYQTPRYLVIGTGKKITLECSQTMGHDKMYWYQQDPGMELHLIHYSYGVNSTEKGDLSSESTVSRIRTEHFPLTLESARPSHTSQYLCASSDGRTNSYNEQFFGPGTRLTVL.

The gene calls are TRBV4-1 and TRBJ1-1; D call uncertain. The germline CDR1 and CDR2 sequences are MGHRA and YSYEKL. The CDR3 length is 14 residues. The V gene lost 4 bases and the J gene lost 7 bases, with 16 bases spanning the gap. The CDR3 sequence is CASSRDHGRDEAFF. The CDR3 region has the DNA TGCGCCAGCAGCCGAGACCATGGACGGGATGAAGCTTTCTTT.

This clone showed up just a few times. The identical CDR3 is also encoded by other nucleotide sequences in the sample. The chain employs TRBV28 and TRBJ1-2; D uncertain. The ends were cut back, 8 bases at V and 1 base at J, with 5 bases in the middle. The V gene's germline CDR1 is MDHEN and CDR2 SYDVKM. This CDR3 is 11 amino acids long. The CDR3 spells CASGSNYGYTF. The CDR3 DNA sequence: TGTGCCAGCGGTAGTAACTATGGCTACACCTTC.

The V and J genes are TRBV2 and TRBJ2-2; D gene ambiguous. Germline CDR1 is SNHLY and CDR2 is FYNNEI. Trimming removed 3 bases at V and 3 bases at J, with 8 bases between. CDR3 size: 14 residues. The CDR3 nucleotides are TGTGCCAGCAGTGAGTACAGAGACACCGGGGAGCTGTTTTTT. Amino acids: CASSEYRDTGELFF.

The V call is TRBV6-6, the J call TRBJ1-1; 9 bases align to TRBD1. This CDR3 is built from 15 residues. The germline V gene has CDR1 MNHNY and CDR2 SVGAGI (reference sequence). Germline trimming cut 2 bases from V and 1 base from J; bases unmatched to any gene: 2. The CDR3 reads CASSYRGQGNTEAFF. The CDR3 region has the DNA TGTGCCAGCAGTTACCGGGGACAGGGGAACACTGAAGCTTTCTTT.

This chain joins TRBV28 and TRBJ2-5, with 7 bases matching TRBD2. This CDR3 has 18 amino acids. Germline loops: CDR1 MDHEN, CDR2 SYDVKM. The ends lost 6 bases at V and 5 bases at J; junction bases unmatched: 21. Written as DNA, the CDR3 is TGTGCCAGCAGGGGGCTTGTCGGGGCGGCTAGCGGTGGGGAGACCCAGTACTTC. Encoded protein: CASRGLVGAASGGETQYF.

This clone was observed a handful of times. The chain is built from TRBV7-9 and TRBJ2-5; D is perhaps TRBD2 (6 bases). The CDR3 has 16 residues. Deletions cut 6 bases from V and 1 base from J, with 18 bases between. Germline V gene lookup returns CDR1 SEHNR and CDR2 FQNEAQ (reference sequence). Here the CDR3 reads CASSRGGSGPQETQYF. The CDR3 region has the DNA TGTGCCAGCAGTCGTGGGGGAAGCGGGCCCCAAGAGACCCAGTACTTC.

J is TRBJ1-6 and V is TRBV7-9, with TRBD1 identical over 7 bases. The CDR3 sequence is 15 residues long. Germline-derived CDR1 and CDR2 are SEHNR and FQNEAQ (reference sequence). V lost 5 bases, J lost 3 bases, and 4 bases stayed unmatched. CDR3 sequence (DNA): TGTGCCAGCAGCCGCCGGGACAGCTATAATTCACCCCTCCACTTT. Translating gives CASSRRDSYNSPLHF.

This chain connects TRBV5-1 to TRBJ2-2, with 7 bases lining up with TRBD1. The CDR3 is 15 residues long. Germline CDR1 is SGHRS and CDR2 is YFSETQ. V lost 6 bases, J lost 3 bases, and 8 bases stayed unmatched. DNA for the CDR3: TGCGCCAGCACTAGGGGGCAGGCCGACACCGGGGAGCTGTTTTTT. It specifies CASTRGQADTGELFF.

The V gene is TRBV5-1, the J gene TRBJ2-3, with D tentatively TRBD2 (5 bases). This CDR3 spans 15 amino acids. Trimming left V 1 base short and J 0 bases short, with 9 bases between. CDR1 is SGHRS and CDR2 is YFSETQ in the germline V gene. The CDR3: CASSLTGSSTDTQYF. The CDR3 DNA is TGCGCCAGCAGCTTGACGGGATCTAGCACAGATACGCAGTATTTT.